Each of the 3 T cell receptor beta chains below was sequenced from the same sample in a study of blood T cell repertoires in COVID-19. Repertoires were generated with immunoSEQ multiplex PCR, while TCRdb's copy carries only in-frame clones and drops some. The table has about 160,000 clones, more than 80% seen once. The sequenced sample consisted of peripheral blood. These receptors were collected from a man between 65 and 80 years old with acute or convalescent COVID-19.

The chain combines TRBV11-3 with TRBJ1-1; no clear D. V lost 5 bases and J 1 base, leaving 14 bases between the germline ends. The CDR3 is 15 amino acids. The germline V gene encodes CDR1 SGHNT and CDR2 YENEEA. The DNA for the CDR3 is TGTGCCAGCAGCCGAGGCGGGGAGGAGAACACTGAAGCTTTCTTT. This gives the protein CASSRGGEENTEAFF.

V usage is TRBV30 and J usage is TRBJ2-1, with 8 bases aligning to TRBD2. Germline V lookup: CDR1 GTSNPN, CDR2 SVGIG (reference sequence). This CDR3 has 16 residues. V dropped 3 bases and J dropped 3; count of bases not matched to a gene: 10. CDR3 nucleotide sequence: TGTGCCTGGAGCGGACCCGGGGGGGTTCTCTACAATGAGCAGTTCTTC. Translation gives CAWSGPGGVLYNEQFF.

V gene TRBV19 combines with J gene TRBJ2-1; TRBD2 agrees at 7 bases. Germline trimming cut 4 bases from V and 0 bases from J; bases unmatched to any gene: 6. This CDR3 is built from 16 residues. CDR1 is LNHDA, CDR2 SQIVND, per germline (reference sequence). The CDR3 loop reads CASSKGLLSSYNEQFF. For the CDR3, the DNA is TGTGCCAGTAGTAAGGGACTATTGAGCTCCTACAATGAGCAGTTCTTC. The variable domain in full, with the rest retrieved from reference TRBV19 and TRBJ2-1, is DGGITQSPKYLFRKEGQNVTLSCEQNLNHDAMYWYRQDPGQGLRLIYYSQIVNDFQKGDIAEGYSVSREKKESFPLTVTSAQKNPTAFYLCASSKGLLSSYNEQFFGPGTRLTVL.